Here is one T cell receptor (beta chain) with its context. What it binds is not known. These data are taken from a study of T cell repertoires in cytomegalovirus infection. Study summary: Indicated by public TCR beta signatures were CMV infection and matching HLA type.

Overall study results and limits: Of the TCR beta families, the public ones yielded a cumulative frequency that identified carriers of CMV plus the relevant HLA. CMV-specific TCR beta clonotypes restricted by HLA-C were the ones dominating the ex vivo response.

A single record per CDR3 protein comes from TCRdb applying MiXCR to the reads. This sample has about 490,000 distinct CDR3 sequences; approximately 15% occur once, and the top ten carry more than 20%. This CDR3 contains 13 residues. CDR1 and CDR2 (germline): LNHDA, SQIVND (reference sequence). Trimming took 11 bases from V and 5 from J, leaving 18 bases between them. The sequenced material came from CD8+ T cells from PBMCs. The chain recombines TRBV19 with TRBJ2-5; maybe TRBD2 (5 bases). The clonotype comes from a human donor in good health (CMV status not recorded). Some clones in this sample may be carry-over from other donors' samples. This CDR3 is CAPSREGSETQYF. The CDR3 coding sequence is TGTGCCCCCTCCCGAGAGGGATCGGAGACCCAGTACTTC.